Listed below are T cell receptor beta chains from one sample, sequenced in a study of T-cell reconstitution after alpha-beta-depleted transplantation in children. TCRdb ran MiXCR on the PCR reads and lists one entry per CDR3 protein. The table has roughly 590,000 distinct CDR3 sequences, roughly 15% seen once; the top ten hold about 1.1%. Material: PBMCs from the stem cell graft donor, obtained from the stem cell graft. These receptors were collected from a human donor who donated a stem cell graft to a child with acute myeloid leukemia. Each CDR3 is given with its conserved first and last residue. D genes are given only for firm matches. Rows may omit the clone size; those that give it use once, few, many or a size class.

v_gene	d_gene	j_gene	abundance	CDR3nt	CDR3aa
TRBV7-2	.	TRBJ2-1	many	TGTGCCAGCAGCTTCTTAGGGGCTGGGGAGCAGTTCTTC	CASSFLGAGEQFF
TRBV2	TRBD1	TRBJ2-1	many	TGTGCCAGCAAGGGACAGAGCTCCTACAATGAGCAGTTCTTC	CASKGQSSYNEQFF
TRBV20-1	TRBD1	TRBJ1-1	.	TGCAGTGCACGATACAGGGGTGAAGCTTTCTTT	CSARYRGEAFF
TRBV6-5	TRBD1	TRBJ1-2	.	TGTGCCAGCAGGCTGGGGACAGGGTCGGGAGTTGGCTACACCTTC	CASRLGTGSGVGYTF
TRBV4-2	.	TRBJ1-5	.	TGTGCCAGCAGCCAAGAACAGGGAAGAAATCAGCCCCAGCATTTT	CASSQEQGRNQPQHF
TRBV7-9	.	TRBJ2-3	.	TGTGCCAGCAGCCCGGACATCTCAGAGGGAGATACGCAGTATTTT	CASSPDISEGDTQYF
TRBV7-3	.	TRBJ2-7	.	TGTGCCAGCAGCTCCTCCCCCGGCGAGCAGTACTTC	CASSSSPGEQYF
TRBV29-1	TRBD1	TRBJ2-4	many	TGCAGCGCCCAGACAGGGATTGAGATTCAGTACTTC	CSAQTGIEIQYF
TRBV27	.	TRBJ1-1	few	TGTGCCAGCAGTTTGAACCCCAGGGGAACTGAAGCTTTCTTT	CASSLNPRGTEAFF
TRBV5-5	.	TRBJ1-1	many	TGTGCCAGCAGCTTAGGACATACTGAAGCTTTCTTT	CASSLGHTEAFF
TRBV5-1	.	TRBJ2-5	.	TGCGCCAGCAGCTTAGCCTCCCGTGGGGGGCCGCTCCAAGAGACCCAGTACTTC	CASSLASRGGPLQETQYF
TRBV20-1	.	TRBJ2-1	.	TGCAGTGTTAAGGGGGGGGACAGCGATCGGTGGAATGAGCAGTTCTTC	CSVKGGDSDRWNEQFF
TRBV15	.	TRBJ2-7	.	TGTGCCACCAGCAGAGCCCTCGGGACATCCGCCTACGAGCAGTACTTC	CATSRALGTSAYEQYF
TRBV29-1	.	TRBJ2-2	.	TGCAGCGTTGGAGACACGAACACCGGGGAGCTGTTTTTT	CSVGDTNTGELFF
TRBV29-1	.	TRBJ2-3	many	TGCAGCCATTGGGGGGTGGACCCGCCAGGAACGCAGTATTTT	CSHWGVDPPGTQYF
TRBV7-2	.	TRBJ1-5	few	TGTGCCAGCAGCTTAAAACCAGGGGTTAATCAGCCCCAGCATTTT	CASSLKPGVNQPQHF
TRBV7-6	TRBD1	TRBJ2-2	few	TGTGCCAGCAGAGGGGGGACAGGGGCGAGCACCGGGGAGCTGTTTTTT	CASRGGTGASTGELFF
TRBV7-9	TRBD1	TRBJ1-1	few	TGTGCCAGCAGCTTAGGGGACAGGGAGAACACTGAAGCTTTCTTT	CASSLGDRENTEAFF
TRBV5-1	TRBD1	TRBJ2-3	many	TGCGCCAGCAGCCGACGAGGACAGGACACAGATACGCAGTATTTT	CASSRRGQDTDTQYF
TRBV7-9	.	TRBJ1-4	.	TGTGCCAGCAGCTTAGGCCGGGGGCAGGAGGAAAAACTGTTTTTT	CASSLGRGQEEKLFF
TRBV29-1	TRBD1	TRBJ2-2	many	TGCAGCGTTGGGGACAGAGGGAACACCGGGGAGCTGTTTTTT	CSVGDRGNTGELFF
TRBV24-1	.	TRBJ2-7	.	TGTGCCACCAGTGTAACAGGCCGCTCCTACGAGCAGTACTTC	CATSVTGRSYEQYF
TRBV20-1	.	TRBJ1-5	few	TGCAGTGCTAGAGAGGGACGGCATAATCAGCCCCAGCATTTT	CSAREGRHNQPQHF
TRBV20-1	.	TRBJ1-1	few	TGCAGTGCTTTCCGACAGGCGAACACTGAAGCTTTCTTT	CSAFRQANTEAFF
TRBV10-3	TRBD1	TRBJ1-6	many	TGTGCCATCAGTGAAGAGACAGGGGGTCATTCACCCCTCCACTTT	CAISEETGGHSPLHF
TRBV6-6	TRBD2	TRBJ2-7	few	TGTGCCTGCGCGGGGGGGGCCACCTACGAGCAGTACTTC	CACAGGATYEQYF
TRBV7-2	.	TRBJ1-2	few	TGTGCCAGCACCACCTCGGCAGGGGTAAACTATGGCTACACCTTC	CASTTSAGVNYGYTF
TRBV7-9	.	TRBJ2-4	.	TGTGCCAGCAGCTCAGGGATAGCCAAAAACATTCAGTACTTC	CASSSGIAKNIQYF
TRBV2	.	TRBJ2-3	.	TGTGCCAGCAGTGCGGCAAGGGTCACAGATACGCAGTATTTT	CASSAARVTDTQYF
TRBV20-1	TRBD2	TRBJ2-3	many	TGCAGTGCTTCGGGACTAACAGATACGCAGTATTTT	CSASGLTDTQYF
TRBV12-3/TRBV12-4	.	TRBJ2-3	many	TGTGCCAGCAGCCCCGATACGCAGTATTTT	CASSPDTQYF
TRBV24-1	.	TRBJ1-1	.	TGTGCCACCAGTCAGAGGGCCAACACTGAAGCTTTCTTT	CATSQRANTEAFF
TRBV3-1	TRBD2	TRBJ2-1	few	TGTGCCAGCAGCCTTCGACTAGCGACGAGAGAGCAGTTCTTC	CASSLRLATREQFF
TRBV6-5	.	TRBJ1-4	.	TGTGCCAGCAGTTACTCGGCAGGGGCCTCTGCAACTAATGAAAAACTGTTTTTT	CASSYSAGASATNEKLFF
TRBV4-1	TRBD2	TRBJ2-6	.	TGCGCCAGCAGCCAAGATCCGGGGGGCTCTGGGGCCAACGTCCTGACTTTC	CASSQDPGGSGANVLTF
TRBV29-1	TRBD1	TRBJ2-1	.	TGCAGCGTTGGGACAGGGGGTTATGAGCAGTTCTTC	CSVGTGGYEQFF
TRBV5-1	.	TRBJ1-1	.	TGCGCCAGCAGCACTTCAGCTCCGACTGAGAACACTGAAGCTTTCTTT	CASSTSAPTENTEAFF